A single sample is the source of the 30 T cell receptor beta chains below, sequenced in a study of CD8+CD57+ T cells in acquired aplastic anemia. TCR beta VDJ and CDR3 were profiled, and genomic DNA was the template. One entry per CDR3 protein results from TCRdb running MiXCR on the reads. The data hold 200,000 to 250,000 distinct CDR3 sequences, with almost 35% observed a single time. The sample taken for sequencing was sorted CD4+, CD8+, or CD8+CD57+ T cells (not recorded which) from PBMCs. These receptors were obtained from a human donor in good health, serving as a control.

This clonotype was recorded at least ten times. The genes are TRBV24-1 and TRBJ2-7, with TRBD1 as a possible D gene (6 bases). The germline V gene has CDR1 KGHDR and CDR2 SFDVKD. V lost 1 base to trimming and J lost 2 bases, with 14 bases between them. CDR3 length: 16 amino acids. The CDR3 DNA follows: TGTGCCACCAGTGATTTAAGGTCAGGGGTGGCCTACGAGCAGTACTTC. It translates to CATSDLRSGVAYEQYF.

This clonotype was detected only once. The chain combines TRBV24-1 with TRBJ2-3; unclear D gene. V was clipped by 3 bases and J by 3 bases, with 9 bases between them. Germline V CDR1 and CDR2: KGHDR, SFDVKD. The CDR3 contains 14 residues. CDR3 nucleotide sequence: TGTGCCACCAGTGATGCTGCCCGAACAGATACGCAGTATTTT. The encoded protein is CATSDAARTDTQYF.

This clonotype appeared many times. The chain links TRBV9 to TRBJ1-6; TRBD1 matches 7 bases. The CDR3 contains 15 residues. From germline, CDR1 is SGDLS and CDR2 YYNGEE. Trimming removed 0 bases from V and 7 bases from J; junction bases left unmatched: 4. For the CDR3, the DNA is TGTGCCAGCAGCGTAGGACAGGGCGTAAATTCACCCCTCCACTTT. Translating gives CASSVGQGVNSPLHF. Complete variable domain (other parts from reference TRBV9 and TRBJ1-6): DSGVTQTPKHLITATGQRVTLRCSPRSGDLSVYWYQQSLDQGLQFLIQYYNGEERAKGNILERFSAQQFPDLHSELNLSSLELGDSALYFCASSVGQGVNSPLHFGNGTRLTVT.

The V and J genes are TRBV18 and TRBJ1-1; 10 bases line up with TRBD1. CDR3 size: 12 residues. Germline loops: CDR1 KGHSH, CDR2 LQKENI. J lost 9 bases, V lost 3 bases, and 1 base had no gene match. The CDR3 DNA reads TGTGCCAGCTCACCCGACAGGGGGCAAGCTTTCTTT. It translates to CASSPDRGQAFF.

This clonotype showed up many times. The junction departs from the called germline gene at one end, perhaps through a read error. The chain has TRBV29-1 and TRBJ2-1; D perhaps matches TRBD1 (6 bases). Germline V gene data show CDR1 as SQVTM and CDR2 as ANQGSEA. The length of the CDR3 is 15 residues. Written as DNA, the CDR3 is TGCAGCGTTAAAGACAGGATGAACTCCTACAATGAGCAGTTCTTC. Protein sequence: CSVKDRMNSYNEQFF.

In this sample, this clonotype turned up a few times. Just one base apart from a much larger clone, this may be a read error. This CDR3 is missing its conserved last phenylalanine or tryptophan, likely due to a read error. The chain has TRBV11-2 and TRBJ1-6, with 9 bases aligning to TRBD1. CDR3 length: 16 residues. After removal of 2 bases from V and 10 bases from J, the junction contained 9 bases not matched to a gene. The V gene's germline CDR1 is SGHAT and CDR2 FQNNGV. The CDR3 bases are TGTGCCAGCAGCTTACAGGGGGACAGGGCTAAATCACCCCTCCACCTT. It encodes CASSLQGDRAKSPLHL.

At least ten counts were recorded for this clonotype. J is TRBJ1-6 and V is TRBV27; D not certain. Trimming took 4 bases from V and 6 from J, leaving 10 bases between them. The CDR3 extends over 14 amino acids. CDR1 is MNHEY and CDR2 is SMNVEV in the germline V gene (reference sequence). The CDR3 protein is CASSYRSFNSPLHF. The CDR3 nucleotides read TGTGCCAGCAGTTATCGCAGCTTTAATTCACCCCTCCACTTT.

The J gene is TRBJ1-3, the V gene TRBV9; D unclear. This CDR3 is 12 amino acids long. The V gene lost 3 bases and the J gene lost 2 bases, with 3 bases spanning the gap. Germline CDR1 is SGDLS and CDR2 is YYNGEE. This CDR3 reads CASSATGNTIYF. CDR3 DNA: TGTGCCAGCAGCGCCACTGGAAACACCATATATTTT. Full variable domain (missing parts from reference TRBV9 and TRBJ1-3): DSGVTQTPKHLITATGQRVTLRCSPRSGDLSVYWYQQSLDQGLQFLIQYYNGEERAKGNILERFSAQQFPDLHSELNLSSLELGDSALYFCASSATGNTIYFGEGSWLTVV.

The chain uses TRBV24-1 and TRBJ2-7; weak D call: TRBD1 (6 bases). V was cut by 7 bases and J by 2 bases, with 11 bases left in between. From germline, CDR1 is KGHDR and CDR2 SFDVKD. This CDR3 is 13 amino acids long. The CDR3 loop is CATSLGHTYEQYF. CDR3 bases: TGTGCCACCAGCCTGGGACATACCTACGAGCAGTACTTC.

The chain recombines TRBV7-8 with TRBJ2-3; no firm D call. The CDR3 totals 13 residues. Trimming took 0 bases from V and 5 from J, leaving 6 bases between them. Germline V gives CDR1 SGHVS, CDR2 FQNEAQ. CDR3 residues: CASSLAPGDTQYF. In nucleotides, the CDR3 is TGTGCCAGCAGCTTAGCCCCCGGAGATACGCAGTATTTT.

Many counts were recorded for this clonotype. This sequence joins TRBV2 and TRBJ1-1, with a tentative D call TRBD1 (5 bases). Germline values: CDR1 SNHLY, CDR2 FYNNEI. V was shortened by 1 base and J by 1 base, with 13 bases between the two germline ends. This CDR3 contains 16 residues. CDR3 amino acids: CASSEGPNQGNTEAFF. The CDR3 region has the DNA TGTGCCAGCAGTGAAGGCCCCAACCAGGGGAACACTGAAGCTTTCTTT.

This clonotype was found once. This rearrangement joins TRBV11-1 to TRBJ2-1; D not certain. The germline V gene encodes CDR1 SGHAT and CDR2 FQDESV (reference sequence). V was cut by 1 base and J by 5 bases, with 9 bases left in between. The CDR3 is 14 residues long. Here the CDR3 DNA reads TGTGCCAGCAGCTTAGGGGCAGCTAACAATGAGCAGTTCTTC. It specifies CASSLGAANNEQFF.

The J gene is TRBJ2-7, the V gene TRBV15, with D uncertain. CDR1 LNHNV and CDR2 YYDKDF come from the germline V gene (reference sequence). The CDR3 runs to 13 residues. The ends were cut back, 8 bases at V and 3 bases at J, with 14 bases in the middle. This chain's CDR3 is CATAHTPNYEQYF. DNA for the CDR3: TGTGCCACCGCACACACCCCGAACTACGAGCAGTACTTC.

The CDR3 spells CASSLAGTPNSYEQYF. DNA of the CDR3: TGTGCCAGCAGCTTAGCGGGGACACCGAACTCCTACGAGCAGTACTTC. The chain is built from TRBV11-1 and TRBJ2-7, with a possible D match to TRBD1 (6 bases). Germline values: CDR1 SGHAT, CDR2 FQDESV (reference sequence). This CDR3 region has 16 residues. The V end was cut by 0 bases, the J end by 0 bases, with 12 bases between. The variable domain in full, with the rest retrieved from reference TRBV11-1 and TRBJ2-7, is EAEVAQSPRYKITEKSQAVAFWCDPISGHATLYWYRQILGQGPELLVQFQDESVVDDSQLPKDRFSAERLKGVDSTLKIQPAELGDSAMYLCASSLAGTPNSYEQYFGPGTRLTVT.

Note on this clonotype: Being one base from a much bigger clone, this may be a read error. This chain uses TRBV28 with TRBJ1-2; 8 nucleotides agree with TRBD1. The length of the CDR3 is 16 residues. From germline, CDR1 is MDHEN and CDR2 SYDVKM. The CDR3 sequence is CAGRSGRQGTQYGYTF. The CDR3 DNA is TGTGCCGGCAGATCAGGACGACAGGGGACCCAATATGGCTACACCTTC.

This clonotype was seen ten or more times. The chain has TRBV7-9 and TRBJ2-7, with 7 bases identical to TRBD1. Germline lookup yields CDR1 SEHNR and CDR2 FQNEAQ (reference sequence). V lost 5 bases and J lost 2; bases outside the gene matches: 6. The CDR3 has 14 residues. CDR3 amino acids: CASSARDSPYEQYF. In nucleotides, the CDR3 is TGTGCCAGCAGCGCTAGGGACAGCCCCTACGAGCAGTACTTC.

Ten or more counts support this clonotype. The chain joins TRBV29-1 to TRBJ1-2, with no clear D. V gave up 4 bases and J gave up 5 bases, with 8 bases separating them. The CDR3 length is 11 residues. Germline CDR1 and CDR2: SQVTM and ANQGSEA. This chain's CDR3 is CSVGSSYGYTF. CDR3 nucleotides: TGCAGCGTTGGTTCGAGTTATGGCTACACCTTC.

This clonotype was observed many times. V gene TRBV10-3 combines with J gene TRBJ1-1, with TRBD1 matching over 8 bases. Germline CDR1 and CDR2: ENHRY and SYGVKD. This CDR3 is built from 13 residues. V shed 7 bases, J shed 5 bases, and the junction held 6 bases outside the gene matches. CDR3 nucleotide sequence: TGTGCCATCAACCCTACAGGGGGAACTGAAGCTTTCTTT. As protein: CAINPTGGTEAFF.

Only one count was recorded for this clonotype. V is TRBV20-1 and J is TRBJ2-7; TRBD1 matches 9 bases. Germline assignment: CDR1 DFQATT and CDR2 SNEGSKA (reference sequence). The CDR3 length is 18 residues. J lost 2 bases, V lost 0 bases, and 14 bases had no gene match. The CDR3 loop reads CSARDMDLRDRDPYEQYV. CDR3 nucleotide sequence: TGCAGTGCTAGAGATATGGACCTAAGGGACAGGGACCCCTACGAGCAGTACGTC.

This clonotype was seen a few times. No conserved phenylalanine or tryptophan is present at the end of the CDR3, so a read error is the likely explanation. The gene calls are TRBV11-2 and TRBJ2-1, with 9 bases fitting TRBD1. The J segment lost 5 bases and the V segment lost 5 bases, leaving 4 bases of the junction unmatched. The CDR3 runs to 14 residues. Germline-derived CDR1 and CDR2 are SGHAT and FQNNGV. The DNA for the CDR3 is TGTGCCAGCAGCACAGGGGGCCCCCACAATGAGCAGTTCCTC. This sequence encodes CASSTGGPHNEQFL.

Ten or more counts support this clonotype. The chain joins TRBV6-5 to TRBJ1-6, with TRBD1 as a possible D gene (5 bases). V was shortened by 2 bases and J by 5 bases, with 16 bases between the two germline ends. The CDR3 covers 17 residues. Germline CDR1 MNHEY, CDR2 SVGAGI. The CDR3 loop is CASSYSGRQPNNSPLHF. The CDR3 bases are TGTGCCAGCAGTTACAGCGGCCGACAGCCTAATAATTCACCCCTCCACTTT.

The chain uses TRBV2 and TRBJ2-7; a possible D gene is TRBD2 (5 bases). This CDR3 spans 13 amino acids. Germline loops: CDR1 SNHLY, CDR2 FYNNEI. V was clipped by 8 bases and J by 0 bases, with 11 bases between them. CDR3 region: CASREGGSYEQYF. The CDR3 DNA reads TGTGCCAGCCGGGAAGGAGGCTCCTACGAGCAGTACTTC. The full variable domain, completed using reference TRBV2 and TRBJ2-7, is EPEVTQTPSHQVTQMGQEVILRCVPISNHLYFYWYRQILGQKVEFLVSFYNNEISEKSEIFDDQFSVERPDGSNFTLKIRSTKLEDSAMYFCASREGGSYEQYFGPGTRLTVT.

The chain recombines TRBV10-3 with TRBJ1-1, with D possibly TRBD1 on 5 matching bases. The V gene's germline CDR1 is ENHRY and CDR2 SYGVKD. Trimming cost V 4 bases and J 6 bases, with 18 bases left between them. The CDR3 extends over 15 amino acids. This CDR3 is CAISAKGLADAEAFF. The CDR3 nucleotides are TGTGCCATCAGTGCTAAGGGGCTAGCTGATGCTGAAGCTTTCTTT.

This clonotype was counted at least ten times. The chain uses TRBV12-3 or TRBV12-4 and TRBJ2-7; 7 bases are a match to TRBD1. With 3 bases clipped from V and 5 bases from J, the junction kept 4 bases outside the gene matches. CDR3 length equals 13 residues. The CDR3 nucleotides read TGTGCCAGCAGTTTTGACAGGGACCACGAGCAGTACTTC. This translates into CASSFDRDHEQYF.

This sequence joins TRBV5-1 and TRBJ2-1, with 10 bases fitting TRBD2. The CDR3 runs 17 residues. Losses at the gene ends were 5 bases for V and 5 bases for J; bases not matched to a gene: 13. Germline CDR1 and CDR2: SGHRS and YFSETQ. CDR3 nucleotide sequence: TGCGCCAGCAGAGTCCTAGCGGGGGCTCCGGTCCACAATGAGCAGTTCTTC. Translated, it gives CASRVLAGAPVHNEQFF.

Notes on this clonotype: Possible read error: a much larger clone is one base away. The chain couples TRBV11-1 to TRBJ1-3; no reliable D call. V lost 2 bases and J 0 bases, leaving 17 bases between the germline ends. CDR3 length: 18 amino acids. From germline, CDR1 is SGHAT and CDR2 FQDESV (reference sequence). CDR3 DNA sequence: TGTGCCAGCAGCTTACGTAGGATGGGAGATCTCTCTGGAAACACCATATATTTT. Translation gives CASSLRRMGDLSGNTIYF.

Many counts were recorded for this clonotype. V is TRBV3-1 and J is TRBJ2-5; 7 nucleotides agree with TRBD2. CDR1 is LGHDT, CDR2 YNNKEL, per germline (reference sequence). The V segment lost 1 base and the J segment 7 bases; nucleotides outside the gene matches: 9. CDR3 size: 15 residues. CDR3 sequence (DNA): TGTGCCAGCAGCCAAGGGTACCAGACTAGCCCGACCCAGTACTTC. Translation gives CASSQGYQTSPTQYF.

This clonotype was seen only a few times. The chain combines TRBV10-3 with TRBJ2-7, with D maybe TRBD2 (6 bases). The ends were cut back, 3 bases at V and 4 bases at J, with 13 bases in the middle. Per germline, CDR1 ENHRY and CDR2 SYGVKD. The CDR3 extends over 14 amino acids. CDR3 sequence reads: CAISENGGTYEQYF. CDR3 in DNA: TGTGCCATCAGTGAAAACGGGGGAACTTACGAGCAGTACTTC.

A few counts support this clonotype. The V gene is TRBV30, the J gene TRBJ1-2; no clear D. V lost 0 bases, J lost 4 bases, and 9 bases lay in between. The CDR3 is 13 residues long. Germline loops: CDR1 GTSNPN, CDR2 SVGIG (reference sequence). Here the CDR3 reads CAWSVGLGYGYTF. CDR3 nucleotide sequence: TGTGCCTGGAGTGTTGGACTGGGCTATGGCTACACCTTC. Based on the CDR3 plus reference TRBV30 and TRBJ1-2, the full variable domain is SQTIHQWPATLVQPVGSPLSLECTVEGTSNPNLYWYRQAAGRGLQLLFYSVGIGQISSEVPQNLSASRPQDRQFILSSKKLLLSDSGFYLCAWSVGLGYGYTFGSGTRLTVV.

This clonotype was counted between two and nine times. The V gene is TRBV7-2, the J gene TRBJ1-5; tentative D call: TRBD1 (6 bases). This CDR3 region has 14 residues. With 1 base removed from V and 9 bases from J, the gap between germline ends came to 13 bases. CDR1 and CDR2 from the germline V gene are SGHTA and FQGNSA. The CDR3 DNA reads TGTGCCAGCAGCTTAGATAGGGGGGGGTGGCCCCAGCATTTT. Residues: CASSLDRGGWPQHF. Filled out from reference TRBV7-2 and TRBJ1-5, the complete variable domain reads GAGVSQSPSNKVTEKGKDVELRCDPISGHTALYWYRQSLGQGLEFLIYFQGNSAPDKSGLPSDRFSAERTGGSVSTLTIQRTQQEDSAVYLCASSLDRGGWPQHFGDGTRLSIL.